The present TCR beta chain was sequenced within a study of T cells after yellow fever vaccination. In the study overall: Preparation of fractions with low cell numbers was performed using SMART-Seq v4 Ultra Low Input.

TCRdb reprocessed the 5' RACE reads with MiXCR, giving one entry per CDR3 protein. The sample holds some 320,000 distinct CDR3 sequences, roughly 4% seen once. Germline CDR1 is DFQATT and CDR2 is SNEGSKA (reference sequence). Trimming took off 6 bases at V and 9 bases at J, with 15 bases between the two ends. The CDR3 sequence is 13 residues long. This sequence was found in a man aged 18 to 29 who received the YFV17D yellow fever vaccine. Sample: PBMCs, taken 5 days after the yellow fever booster vaccination. V gene TRBV20-1 combines with J gene TRBJ1-6; D not resolved. CDR3 bases: TGCAGTGCCAGACTGGGTCCGGGTTCACCCCTCCACTTT. Its protein is CSARLGPGSPLHF.